The source of this T cell receptor beta chain is a study of blood T cell repertoires in COVID-19. Using immunoSEQ multiplex PCR, the repertoire was profiled, and TCRdb retains in-frame clones only, with some absent. The sample includes 250,000 to 350,000 clones, nearly 90% of them seen just once. Trimming pared 5 bases from V and 0 bases from J, leaving 10 bases between. Germline CDR1 MNHEY, CDR2 SMNVEV (reference sequence). The CDR3 loop spans 14 amino acids. The clonotype originates from a woman aged 18-30 years with acute COVID-19. The chain joins TRBV27 to TRBJ1-2; weak D call: TRBD1 (6 bases). The sequencing sample was made of PBMCs or T cells enriched from blood (not recorded which). In nucleotides, the CDR3 is TGTGCCAGCAGTCCTAGGGGGACTAACTATGGCTACACCTTC. Protein product: CASSPRGTNYGYTF.